Sequencing of this T cell receptor (beta chain) was carried out in a study of molecular identifiers for immune sequencing clone quantification. Findings and caveats of the study: Spiked-in Jurkat TCR RNA corresponding to one cell was reported as detectable against approximately 930,000 naive cells.

V trimming: 2 bases; J trimming: 3 bases; junction bases outside the gene matches: 6. This CDR3 comprises 17 residues. Looked up from germline, CDR1 is MDHEN and CDR2 is SYDVKM. Turning to this clonotype: Its antigen remains unknown. A much more abundant neighbour one base away suggests this may be a read error.

TCRdb independently ran MiXCR on the PCR reads; one entry per CDR3 protein. The sample contains some 320,000 distinct CDR3 sequences, about 22% of which appear only once. This chain connects TRBV28 to TRBJ2-7; 14 bases fit TRBD2. What was sequenced was naive CD8+ T cells from blood, with Jurkat cell RNA spiked in. Documented subset: FACS-sorted CD8+CD4-CCR7+CD45RA+ naive T cells. This sequence was found in a human donor in good health. Some libraries in this study had Jurkat cell RNA spiked in. CDR3 residues: CASSLPPTSGGVYEQYF. Written as DNA, the CDR3 is TGTGCCAGCAGTTTACCCCCGACTAGCGGGGGGGTCTACGAGCAGTACTTC.